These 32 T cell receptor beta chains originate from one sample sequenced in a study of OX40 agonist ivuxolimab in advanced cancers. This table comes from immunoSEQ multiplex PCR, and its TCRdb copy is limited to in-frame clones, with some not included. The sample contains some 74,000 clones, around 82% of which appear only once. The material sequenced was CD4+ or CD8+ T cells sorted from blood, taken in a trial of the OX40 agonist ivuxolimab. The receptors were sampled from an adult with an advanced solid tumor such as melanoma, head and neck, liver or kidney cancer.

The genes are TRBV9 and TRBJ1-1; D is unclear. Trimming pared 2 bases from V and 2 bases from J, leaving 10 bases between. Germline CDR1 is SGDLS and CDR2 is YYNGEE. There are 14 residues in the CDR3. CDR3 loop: CASSVGVANTEAFF. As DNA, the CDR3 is TGTGCCAGCAGCGTCGGGGTGGCAAACACTGAAGCTTTCTTT.

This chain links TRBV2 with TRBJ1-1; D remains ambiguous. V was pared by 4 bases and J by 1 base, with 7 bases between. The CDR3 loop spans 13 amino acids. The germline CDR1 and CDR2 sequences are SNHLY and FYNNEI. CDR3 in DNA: TGTGCCAGCAGTGCAGATTCGAACACTGAAGCTTTCTTT. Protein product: CASSADSNTEAFF.

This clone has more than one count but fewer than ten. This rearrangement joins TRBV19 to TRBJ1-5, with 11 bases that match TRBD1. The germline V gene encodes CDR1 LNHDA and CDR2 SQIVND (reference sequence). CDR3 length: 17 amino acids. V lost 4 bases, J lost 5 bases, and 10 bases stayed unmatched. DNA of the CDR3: TGTGCCAGTAGTAGAACCATCGGACAGGGGGCAGATCAGCCCCAGCATTTT. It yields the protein CASSRTIGQGADQPQHF.

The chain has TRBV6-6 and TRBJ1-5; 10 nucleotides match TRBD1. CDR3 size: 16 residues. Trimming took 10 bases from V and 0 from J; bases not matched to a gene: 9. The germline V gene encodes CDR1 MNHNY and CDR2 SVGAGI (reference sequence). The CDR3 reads CATAAGTGVSNQPQHF. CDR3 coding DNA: TGTGCCACCGCCGCCGGGACAGGGGTTAGCAATCAGCCCCAGCATTTT.

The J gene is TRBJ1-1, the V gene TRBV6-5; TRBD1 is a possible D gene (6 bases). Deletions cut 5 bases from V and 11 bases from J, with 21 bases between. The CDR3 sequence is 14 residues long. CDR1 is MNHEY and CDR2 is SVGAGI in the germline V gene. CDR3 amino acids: CASSRDPQGRGAFF. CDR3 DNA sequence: TGTGCCAGCAGTAGGGACCCACAGGGCCGTGGGGCTTTCTTT.

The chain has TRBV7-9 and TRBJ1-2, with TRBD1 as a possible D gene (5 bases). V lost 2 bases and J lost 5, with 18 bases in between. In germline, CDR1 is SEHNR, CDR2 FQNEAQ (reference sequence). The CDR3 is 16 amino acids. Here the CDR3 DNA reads TGTGCCAGCAGCTTAATAGGGACGCCCGCGGAGTATGGCTACACCTTC. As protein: CASSLIGTPAEYGYTF.

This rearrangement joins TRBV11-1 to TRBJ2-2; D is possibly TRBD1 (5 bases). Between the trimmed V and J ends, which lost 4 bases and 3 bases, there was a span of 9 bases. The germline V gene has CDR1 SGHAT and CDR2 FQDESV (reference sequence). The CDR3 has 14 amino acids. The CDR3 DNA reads TGTGCCAGCAGCTGGGGCATAGACACCGGGGAGCTGTTTTTT. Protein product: CASSWGIDTGELFF.

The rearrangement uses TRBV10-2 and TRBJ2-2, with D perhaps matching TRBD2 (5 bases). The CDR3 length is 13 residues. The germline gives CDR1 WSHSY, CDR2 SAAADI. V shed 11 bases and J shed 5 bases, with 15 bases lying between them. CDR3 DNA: TGCGCCGGCCGTGAGGGCTTTACCGGGGAGCTGTTTTTT. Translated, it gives CAGREGFTGELFF.

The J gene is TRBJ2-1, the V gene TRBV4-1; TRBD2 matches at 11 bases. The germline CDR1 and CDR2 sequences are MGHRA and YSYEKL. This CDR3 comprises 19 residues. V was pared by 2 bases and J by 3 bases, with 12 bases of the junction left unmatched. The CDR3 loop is CASSQLAGGRFMDYNEQFF. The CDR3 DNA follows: TGCGCCAGCAGCCAATTAGCGGGAGGGCGATTCATGGACTACAATGAGCAGTTCTTC.

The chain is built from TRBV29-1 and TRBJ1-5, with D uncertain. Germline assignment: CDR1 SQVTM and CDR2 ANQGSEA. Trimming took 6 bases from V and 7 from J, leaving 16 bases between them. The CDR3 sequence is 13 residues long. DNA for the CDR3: TGCAGCGTCCGGGCCGCTGTGGACCAGCCCCAGCATTTT. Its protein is CSVRAAVDQPQHF.

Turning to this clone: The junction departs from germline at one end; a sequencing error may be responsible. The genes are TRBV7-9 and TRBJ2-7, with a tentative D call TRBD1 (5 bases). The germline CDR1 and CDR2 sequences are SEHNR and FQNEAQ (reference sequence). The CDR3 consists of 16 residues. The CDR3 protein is CASSQVGQQISYERYF. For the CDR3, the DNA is TGTGCCAGCAGCCAAGTGGGGCAGCAAATCTCCTACGAGCGGTACTTC.

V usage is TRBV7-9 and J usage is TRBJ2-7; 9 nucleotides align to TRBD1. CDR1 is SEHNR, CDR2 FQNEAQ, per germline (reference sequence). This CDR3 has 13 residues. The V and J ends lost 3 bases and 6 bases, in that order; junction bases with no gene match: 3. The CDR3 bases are TGTGCCAGCAGCTTGACGACAGGGGGCGAGCAGTACTTC. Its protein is CASSLTTGGEQYF.

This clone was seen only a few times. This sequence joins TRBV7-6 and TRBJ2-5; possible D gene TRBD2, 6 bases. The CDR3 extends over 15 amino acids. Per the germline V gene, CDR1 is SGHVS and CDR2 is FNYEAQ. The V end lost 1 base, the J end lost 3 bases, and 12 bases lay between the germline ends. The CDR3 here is CASSLVSSAKETQYF. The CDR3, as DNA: TGTGCCAGCAGCTTAGTTTCTAGCGCTAAAGAGACCCAGTACTTC.

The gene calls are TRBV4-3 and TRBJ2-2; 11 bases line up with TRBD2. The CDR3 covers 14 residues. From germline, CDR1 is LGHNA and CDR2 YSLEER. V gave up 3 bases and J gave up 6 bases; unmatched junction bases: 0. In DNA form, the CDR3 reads TGCGCCAGCAGCCAGGGACTAGCGGCCGGGGAGCTGTTTTTT. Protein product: CASSQGLAAGELFF.

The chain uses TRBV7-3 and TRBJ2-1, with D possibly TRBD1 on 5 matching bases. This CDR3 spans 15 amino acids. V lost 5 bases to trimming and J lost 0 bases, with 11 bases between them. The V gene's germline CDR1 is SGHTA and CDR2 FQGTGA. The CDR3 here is CASSPGPSSYNEQFF. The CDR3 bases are TGTGCCAGCAGCCCAGGGCCGAGCTCCTACAATGAGCAGTTCTTC.

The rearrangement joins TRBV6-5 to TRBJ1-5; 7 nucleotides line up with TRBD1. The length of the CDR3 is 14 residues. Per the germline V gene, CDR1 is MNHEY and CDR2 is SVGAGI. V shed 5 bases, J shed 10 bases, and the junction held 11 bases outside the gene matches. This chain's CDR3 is CASSRDSGSYPQHF. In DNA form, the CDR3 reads TGTGCCAGCAGTCGGGACAGCGGAAGTTATCCCCAGCATTTT.

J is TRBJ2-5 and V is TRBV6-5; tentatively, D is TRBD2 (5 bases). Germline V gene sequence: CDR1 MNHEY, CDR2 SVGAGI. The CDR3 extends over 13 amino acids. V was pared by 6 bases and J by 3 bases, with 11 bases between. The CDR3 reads CASRTPGKETQYF. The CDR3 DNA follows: TGTGCCAGCAGGACGCCGGGGAAAGAGACCCAGTACTTC.

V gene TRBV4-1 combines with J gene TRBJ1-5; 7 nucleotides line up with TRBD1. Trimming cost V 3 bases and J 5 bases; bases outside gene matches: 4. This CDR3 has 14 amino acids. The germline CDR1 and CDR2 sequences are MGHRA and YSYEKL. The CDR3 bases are TGCGCCAGCAGCCAGAACAGGGGCGATCAGCCCCAGCATTTT. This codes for CASSQNRGDQPQHF.

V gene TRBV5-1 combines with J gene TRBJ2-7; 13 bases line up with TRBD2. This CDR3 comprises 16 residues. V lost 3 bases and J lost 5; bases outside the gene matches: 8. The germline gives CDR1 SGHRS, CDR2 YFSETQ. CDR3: CASSSRTSGGSDEQYF. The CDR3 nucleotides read TGCGCCAGCAGCTCTCGGACTAGCGGGGGAAGCGACGAGCAGTACTTC.

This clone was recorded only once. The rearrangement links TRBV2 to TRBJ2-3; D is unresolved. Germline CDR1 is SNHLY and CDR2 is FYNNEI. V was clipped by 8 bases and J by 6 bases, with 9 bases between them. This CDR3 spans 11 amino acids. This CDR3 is CASRMEDTQYF. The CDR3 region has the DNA TGTGCCAGCCGGATGGAGGATACGCAGTATTTT. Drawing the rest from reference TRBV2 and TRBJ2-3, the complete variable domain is EPEVTQTPSHQVTQMGQEVILRCVPISNHLYFYWYRQILGQKVEFLVSFYNNEISEKSEIFDDQFSVERPDGSNFTLKIRSTKLEDSAMYFCASRMEDTQYFGPGTRLTVL.

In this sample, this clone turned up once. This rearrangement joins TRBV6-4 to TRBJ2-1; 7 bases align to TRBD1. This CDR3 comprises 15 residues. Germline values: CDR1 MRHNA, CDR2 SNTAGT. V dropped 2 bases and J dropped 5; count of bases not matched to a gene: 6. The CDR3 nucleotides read TGTGCCAGCAGTGACGGGACAGCAGGTAACAATGAGCAGTTCTTC. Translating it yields CASSDGTAGNNEQFF.

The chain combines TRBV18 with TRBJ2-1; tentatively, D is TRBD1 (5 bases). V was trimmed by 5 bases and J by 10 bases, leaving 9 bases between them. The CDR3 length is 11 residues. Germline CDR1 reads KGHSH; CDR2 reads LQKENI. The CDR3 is CASSRGIEQFF. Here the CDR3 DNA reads TGTGCCAGCTCAAGGGGAATCGAGCAGTTCTTC.

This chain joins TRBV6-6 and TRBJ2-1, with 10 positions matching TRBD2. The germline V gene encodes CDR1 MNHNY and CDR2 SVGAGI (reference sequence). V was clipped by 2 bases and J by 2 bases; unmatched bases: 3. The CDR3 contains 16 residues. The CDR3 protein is CASSYRSGRAYNEQFF. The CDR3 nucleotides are TGTGCCAGCAGTTACCGGAGCGGGAGGGCCTACAATGAGCAGTTCTTC.

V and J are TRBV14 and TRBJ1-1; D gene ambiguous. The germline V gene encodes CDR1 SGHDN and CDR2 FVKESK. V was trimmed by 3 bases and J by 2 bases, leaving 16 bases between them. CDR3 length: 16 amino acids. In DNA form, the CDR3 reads TGTGCCAGCAGCCATCGGACGGGTGTAGGAAACACTGAAGCTTTCTTT. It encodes CASSHRTGVGNTEAFF.

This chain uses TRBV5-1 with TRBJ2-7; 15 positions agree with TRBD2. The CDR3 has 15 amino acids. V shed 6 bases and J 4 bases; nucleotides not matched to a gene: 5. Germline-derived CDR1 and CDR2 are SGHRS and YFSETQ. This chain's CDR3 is CASKEGLAGGYEQYF. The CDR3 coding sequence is TGCGCCAGCAAGGAGGGACTAGCGGGGGGTTACGAGCAGTACTTC.

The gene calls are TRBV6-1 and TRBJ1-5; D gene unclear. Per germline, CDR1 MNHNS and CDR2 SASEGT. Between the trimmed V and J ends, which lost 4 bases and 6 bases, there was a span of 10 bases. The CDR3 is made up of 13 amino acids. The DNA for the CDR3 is TGTGCCAGCAGTGTGGGAGGAAGTCAGCCCCAGCATTTT. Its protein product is CASSVGGSQPQHF.

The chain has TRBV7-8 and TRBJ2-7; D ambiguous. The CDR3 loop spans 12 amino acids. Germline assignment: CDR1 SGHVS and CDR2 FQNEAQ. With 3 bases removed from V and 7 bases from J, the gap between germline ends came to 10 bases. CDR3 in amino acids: CASSFEFAEQYF. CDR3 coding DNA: TGTGCCAGCAGCTTTGAGTTTGCGGAGCAGTACTTC.

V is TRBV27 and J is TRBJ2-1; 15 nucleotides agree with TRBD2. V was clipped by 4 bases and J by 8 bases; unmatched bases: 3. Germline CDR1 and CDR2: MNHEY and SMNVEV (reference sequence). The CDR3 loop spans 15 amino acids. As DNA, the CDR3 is TGTGCCAGCAGTTCCAGGACTAGCGGGAGGGATGAGCAGTTCTTC. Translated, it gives CASSSRTSGRDEQFF.

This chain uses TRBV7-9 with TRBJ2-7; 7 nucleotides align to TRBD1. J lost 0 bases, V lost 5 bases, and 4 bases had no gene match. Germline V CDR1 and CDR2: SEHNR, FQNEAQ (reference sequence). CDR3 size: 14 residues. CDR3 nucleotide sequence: TGTGCCAGCAGCAACCGGGACAGCTCCTACGAGCAGTACTTC. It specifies CASSNRDSSYEQYF. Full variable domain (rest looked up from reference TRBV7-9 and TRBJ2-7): DTGVSQNPRHKITKRGQNVTFRCDPISEHNRLYWYRQTLGQGPEFLTYFQNEAQLEKSRLLSDRFSAERPKGSFSTLEIQRTEQGDSAMYLCASSNRDSSYEQYFGPGTRLTVT.

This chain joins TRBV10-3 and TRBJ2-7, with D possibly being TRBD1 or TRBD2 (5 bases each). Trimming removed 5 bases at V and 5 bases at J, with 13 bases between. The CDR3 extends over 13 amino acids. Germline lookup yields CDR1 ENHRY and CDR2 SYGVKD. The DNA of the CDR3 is TGTGCCATCAGTTCAGGGACCTCGGACGAGCAGTACTTC. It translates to CAISSGTSDEQYF.

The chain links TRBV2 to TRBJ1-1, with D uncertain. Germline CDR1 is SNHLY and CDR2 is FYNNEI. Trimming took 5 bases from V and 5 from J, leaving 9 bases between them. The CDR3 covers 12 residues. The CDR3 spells CASSWGGTEAFF. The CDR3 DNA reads TGTGCCAGCAGTTGGGGAGGGACTGAAGCTTTCTTT.

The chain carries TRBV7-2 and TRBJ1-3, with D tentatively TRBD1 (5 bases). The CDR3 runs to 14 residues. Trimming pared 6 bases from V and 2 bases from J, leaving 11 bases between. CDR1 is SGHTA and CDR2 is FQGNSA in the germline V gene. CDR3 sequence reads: CASRPGTAGNTIYF. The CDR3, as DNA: TGTGCCAGCAGACCTGGGACGGCTGGAAACACCATATATTTT.